This TCR beta chain was profiled in a study of T cells in Graves' hyperthyroidism and ophthalmopathy. Study conclusions and caveats: In simple terms, a model built on 13 V-J features told ophthalmopathy apart from stable hyperthyroidism. Before onset, by a median of approximately 5.9 months, the model predicted ophthalmopathy.

This clonotype was seen at least ten times. Its specificity is not known. Germline lookup yields CDR1 ENHRY and CDR2 SYGVKD. The CDR3 length is 17 residues. V lost 3 bases and J lost 5, with 22 bases in between. It was uncontrolled infection, other autoimmune disease, pregnancy or lactation that excluded patients. Clinical symptoms, serum thyroxine and TRAb, thyroid ultrasound and orbital computed tomography were used for the diagnoses. Using RNA transcripts as the source, TCR beta CDR3 regions were amplified. HTBI primers were used for first-round RT-PCR of the TCR CDR3. Via MiXCR, TCRdb re-called the multiplex PCR reads, giving one row per CDR3 protein. The data contain around 600,000 distinct CDR3 sequences, roughly 46% of them singletons.

The specimen was peripheral blood or thyroid tissue (not recorded which). The origin of this receptor is an adult man with Graves' disease, either hyperthyroidism or ophthalmopathy (not recorded which). The rearrangement uses TRBV10-3 and TRBJ2-5; D possibly corresponds to TRBD2 (6 bases). The CDR3 here is CAISDSAGRGETETQYF. CDR3 sequence (DNA): TGTGCCATCAGTGACTCAGCGGGCCGGGGAGAAACGGAGACCCAGTACTTC.